These 19 T cell receptor beta chains share one sample of origin, sequenced in a study of spatial heterogeneity in lung cancer (dated by TCRdb to the late 2010s). Explained via the paper, the time point label denotes: sample taken at primary tumor resection. Without any cell sorting, TCR sequencing was performed on whole RNA extracted either from tumor and nontumor lung tissue or from cryopreserved PBMC samples. Library creation used 5' RACE. The run used a NextSeq 500. The public reads were reanalyzed by TCRdb: fastp trimming at Q25, MiXCR alignment, in-frame beta chains only. All rows with the same CDR3 protein become a single entry with the most common DNA and genes. The sample table holds 80,000 to 95,000 distinct CDR3 sequences, of which approximately 8.9% were seen once. The ten largest clones add up to about 7.1% of the sample. The specimen was PBMCs, collected at surgery. Source of these receptors: a male donor with early-stage non-small cell lung cancer.

This clonotype was counted only a few times. This chain links TRBV11-1 with TRBJ1-5; the D is unclear. CDR1 is SGHAT and CDR2 is FQDESV in the germline V gene (reference sequence). The V end lost 5 bases, the J end lost 4 bases, and 9 bases lay between the germline ends. The CDR3 has 13 amino acids. The CDR3 coding sequence is TGTGCCAGCAGCCCGGCGCCGAATCAGCCCCAGCATTTT. This codes for CASSPAPNQPQHF.

This clonotype was recorded at least ten times. CDR3 coding DNA: TGTGCCAGCAGCACGGGACTCCAGAACACCGGGGAGCTGTTTTTT. This sequence encodes CASSTGLQNTGELFF. This chain joins TRBV5-4 and TRBJ2-2; tentatively, D is TRBD2 (6 bases). From germline, CDR1 is SGHNT and CDR2 YYREEE (reference sequence). CDR3 length: 15 residues. The germline V and J ends were trimmed by 4 bases and 1 base, with 11 bases remaining between them.

The table lists this clonotype with many counts. The gene calls are TRBV18 and TRBJ2-6; 7 bases match TRBD1. The CDR3 runs to 17 residues. V was pared by 3 bases and J by 0 bases, with 5 bases of the junction left unmatched. Germline V gene data show CDR1 as KGHSH and CDR2 as LQKENI. The CDR3 DNA is TGTGCCAGCTCACCCCCGGGACAGCGCTCTGGGGCCAACGTCCTGACTTTC. Amino acid sequence: CASSPPGQRSGANVLTF.

This clonotype showed up many times. The CDR3 bases are TGCGCCAGCAGGACTAGCGGAAGCTCCTACAATGAGCAGTTCTTC. It codes for CASRTSGSSYNEQFF. The chain uses TRBV5-1 and TRBJ2-1; TRBD2 agrees at 9 bases. CDR3 size: 15 residues. V dropped 5 bases and J dropped 0; count of bases not matched to a gene: 3. Germline CDR1 is SGHRS and CDR2 is YFSETQ. The full variable domain, with the rest looked up from reference TRBV5-1 and TRBJ2-1, is KAGVTQTPRYLIKTRGQQVTLSCSPISGHRSVSWYQQTPGQGLQFLFEYFSETQRNKGNFPGRFSGRQFSNSRSEMNVSTLELGDSALYLCASRTSGSSYNEQFFGPGTRLTVL.

This clonotype was detected a few times. The V gene is TRBV6-2 or TRBV6-3, the J gene TRBJ2-1; TRBD2 aligns across 13 bases. The junction had 6 bases not matched to a gene; V was cut back by 4 bases and J by 9 bases. Germline lookup yields CDR1 MNHEY and CDR2 SVGEGT. The CDR3 spans 15 residues. CDR3 region: CASSSTSGGALEQFF. The CDR3 nucleotides are TGTGCCAGCAGTTCTACTAGCGGGGGGGCCCTTGAGCAGTTCTTC.

This clonotype showed up just a few times. The chain uses TRBV5-1 and TRBJ2-6, with D maybe TRBD2 (6 bases). V was clipped by 3 bases and J by 4 bases, with 8 bases between them. Germline CDR1 and CDR2: SGHRS and YFSETQ. The CDR3 has 14 residues. The DNA for the CDR3 is TGCGCCAGCAGCTGGGAGGCCGGGGCCAACGTCCTGACTTTC. This sequence encodes CASSWEAGANVLTF.

In this sample, this clonotype turned up many times. The V and J genes are TRBV11-1 and TRBJ2-3; D unresolved. The V gene's germline CDR1 is SGHAT and CDR2 FQDESV (reference sequence). V lost 1 base, J lost 2 bases, and 7 bases lay in between. This CDR3 is 14 amino acids long. DNA of the CDR3: TGTGCCAGCAGCTTAGTTCAGACCACAGATACGCAGTATTTT. This encodes CASSLVQTTDTQYF.

This clonotype has a count of ten or more. The genes are TRBV29-1 and TRBJ2-3, with D possibly called TRBD1 or TRBD2 (5 bases each). V lost 6 bases to trimming and J lost 2 bases, with 9 bases between them. Per the germline V gene, CDR1 is SQVTM and CDR2 is ANQGSEA. The length of the CDR3 is 12 residues. The CDR3 DNA reads TGCAGCGTAGGGGACCACACAGATACGCAGTATTTT. This gives the protein CSVGDHTDTQYF.

The V and J genes are TRBV7-2 and TRBJ2-3, with 9 bases identical to TRBD2. Germline loops: CDR1 SGHTA, CDR2 FQGNSA. The CDR3 runs 16 residues. V was pared by 1 base and J by 6 bases, with 8 bases of the junction left unmatched. The CDR3 sequence is CASSLGGRGGPDTQYF. In nucleotides, the CDR3 is TGTGCCAGCAGCTTAGGAGGGCGGGGGGGCCCGGATACGCAGTATTTT.

This clonotype was counted only a few times. V is TRBV7-2 and J is TRBJ2-7, with D perhaps matching TRBD1 or TRBD2 (5 bases each). This CDR3 has 14 amino acids. V was trimmed by 5 bases and J by 0 bases, leaving 11 bases between them. Germline CDR1 is SGHTA and CDR2 is FQGNSA. The CDR3 coding sequence is TGTGCCAGCAGCCCGGGACGTCACTCCTACGAGCAGTACTTC. Protein: CASSPGRHSYEQYF.

The chain uses TRBV29-1 and TRBJ2-3; TRBD2 agrees at 8 bases. The ends lost 7 bases at V and 0 bases at J; junction bases unmatched: 12. The germline V gene encodes CDR1 SQVTM and CDR2 ANQGSEA. This CDR3 has 16 amino acids. The CDR3 DNA is TGCAGCGCTGGACTAGCCGAATTCACTAGCACAGATACGCAGTATTTT. Its translation: CSAGLAEFTSTDTQYF.

The chain is built from TRBV7-9 and TRBJ1-2; D possibly corresponds to TRBD1 (5 bases). The germline CDR1 and CDR2 sequences are SEHNR and FQNEAQ (reference sequence). This CDR3 has 14 amino acids. V was cut by 1 base and J by 3 bases, with 9 bases left in between. The CDR3 loop reads CASSLVAGYYGYTF. As DNA, the CDR3 is TGTGCCAGCAGCTTAGTGGCAGGGTACTATGGCTACACCTTC.

This clonotype was counted ten times or more. The V call is TRBV5-1, the J call TRBJ2-1; TRBD2 matches 10 bases. Germline-derived CDR1 and CDR2 are SGHRS and YFSETQ. The CDR3 extends over 17 amino acids. The trim removed 0 bases at V and 7 bases at J, leaving 10 bases unmatched. The CDR3 here is CASSLGPSSGRINEQFF. The DNA for the CDR3 is TGCGCCAGCAGCTTGGGGCCCTCTAGCGGGAGAATTAATGAGCAGTTCTTC.

This clonotype has at least ten counts. V and J are TRBV18 and TRBJ1-3, with unresolved D. Trimming took 2 bases from V and 0 from J, leaving 8 bases between them. This CDR3 is built from 15 residues. Per the germline V gene, CDR1 is KGHSH and CDR2 is LQKENI. The CDR3 region is CASSPSVSSGNTIYF. The DNA of the CDR3 is TGTGCCAGCTCACCATCAGTCTCCTCTGGAAACACCATATATTTT.

This clonotype was found many times. This chain connects TRBV7-2 to TRBJ2-4; TRBD1 agrees at 7 bases. V trimming: 5 bases; J trimming: 3 bases; junction bases outside the gene matches: 7. In germline, CDR1 is SGHTA, CDR2 FQGNSA. This CDR3 contains 15 residues. CDR3 sequence reads: CASSHDRDLKNIQYF. The CDR3 DNA follows: TGTGCCAGCAGCCACGACAGGGACCTCAAAAACATTCAGTACTTC.

This clonotype has ten or more counts. The chain uses TRBV27 and TRBJ2-2; no clear D gene. The V gene lost 7 bases and the J gene lost 1 base, with 4 bases spanning the gap. This CDR3 comprises 12 residues. Germline V lookup: CDR1 MNHEY, CDR2 SMNVEV (reference sequence). CDR3 loop: CASKGNTGELFF. CDR3 nucleotide sequence: TGTGCCAGCAAGGGGAACACCGGGGAGCTGTTTTTT.

This clonotype was detected only a few times. V gene TRBV29-1 combines with J gene TRBJ2-5, with TRBD1 matching 10 bases. Germline V CDR1 and CDR2: SQVTM, ANQGSEA. CDR3 size: 13 residues. The V gene end was trimmed by 6 bases and the J gene end by 5 bases; junction bases not matched to a gene: 6. CDR3 in DNA: TGCAGCGTCCGACGGACAGGGGGGGAGACCCAGTACTTC. It is translated as CSVRRTGGETQYF.

The CDR3 nucleotides are TGCAGCGTTGAAGCAGGGGGCTATGGCTACACCTTC. Translation: CSVEAGGYGYTF. The rearrangement uses TRBV29-1 and TRBJ1-2; 7 nucleotides agree with TRBD1. V was clipped by 1 base and J by 4 bases; unmatched bases: 0. CDR1 and CDR2 from the germline V gene are SQVTM and ANQGSEA. The CDR3 covers 12 residues.

The chain carries TRBV6-1 and TRBJ2-4, with TRBD1 as a possible D gene (6 bases). The V and J ends lost 10 bases and 0 bases respectively, with 13 bases between them. This CDR3 is 14 amino acids long. Germline CDR1 is MNHNS and CDR2 is SASEGT. This CDR3 reads CATEDSLAKNIQYF. The CDR3, as DNA: TGTGCCACCGAGGACAGTCTAGCCAAAAACATTCAGTACTTC.